This T cell receptor (beta chain) stems from a study of blood T cell repertoires in COVID-19. The table came from immunoSEQ multiplex PCR; TCRdb's copy has only in-frame clones and leaves some out. The sample yields 250,000 to 300,000 clones, about 89% seen once. The CDR3 is 14 amino acids. Losses at the gene ends were 5 bases for V and 2 bases for J; bases not matched to a gene: 6. The germline V gene has CDR1 SGHVS and CDR2 FQNEAQ. Sequencing input: peripheral blood. This clonotype was obtained from a woman aged 55-70 years with acute or convalescent COVID-19. The chain links TRBV7-8 to TRBJ2-7; 7 bases fit TRBD2. The CDR3 loop reads CASSRRDYTYEQYF. The CDR3 region has the DNA TGTGCCAGCAGCCGCCGGGACTACACCTACGAGCAGTACTTC.